One sample yielded the 30 T cell receptor beta chains listed below, sequenced in a study of blood T cell repertoires in COVID-19. The table came from immunoSEQ multiplex PCR; TCRdb's copy has only in-frame clones and leaves some out. The data hold tens of thousands of clones, with over 70% observed a single time. The material sequenced was peripheral blood. Receptors were obtained from a human donor in a cohort sampled during active COVID-19.

The chain combines TRBV19 with TRBJ1-4; TRBD1 matches at 7 bases. The CDR3 extends over 12 amino acids. V gave up 4 bases and J gave up 11 bases; unmatched junction bases: 4. Looked up from germline, CDR1 is LNHDA and CDR2 is SQIVND (reference sequence). Written as DNA, the CDR3 is TGTGCCAGTAGTAGGATGACAGGGAAACTGTTTTTT. As protein: CASSRMTGKLFF.

This chain joins TRBV14 and TRBJ2-1; 13 nucleotides agree with TRBD2. The CDR3 is made up of 19 amino acids. The V gene's germline CDR1 is SGHDN and CDR2 FVKESK. The V gene end was trimmed by 1 base and the J gene end by 3 bases; junction bases not matched to a gene: 9. CDR3 region: CASSQGLAGGPVLYNEQFF. CDR3 bases: TGTGCCAGCAGCCAAGGACTAGCGGGAGGACCCGTCCTCTACAATGAGCAGTTCTTC.

V and J are TRBV9 and TRBJ2-1; 8 bases map to TRBD2. This CDR3 contains 18 residues. The ends lost 0 bases at V and 3 bases at J; junction bases unmatched: 11. Germline loops: CDR1 SGDLS, CDR2 YYNGEE. This CDR3 is CASSVEIGLSGSYNEQFF. CDR3 nucleotides: TGTGCCAGCAGCGTAGAAATCGGACTAAGCGGGAGCTACAATGAGCAGTTCTTC.

The chain employs TRBV7-9 and TRBJ1-6; D is unresolved. There are 14 residues in the CDR3. V lost 5 bases, J lost 5 bases, and 10 bases lay in between. Germline CDR1 and CDR2: SEHNR and FQNEAQ (reference sequence). CDR3 DNA: TGTGCCAGCAGCCTATCCGGGAATAATTCACCCCTCCACTTT. This translates into CASSLSGNNSPLHF.

The chain recombines TRBV7-9 with TRBJ1-2, with 7 bases lining up with TRBD1. Germline V CDR1 and CDR2: SEHNR, FQNEAQ (reference sequence). V lost 5 bases and J lost 4; bases outside the gene matches: 4. The CDR3 loop spans 13 amino acids. In DNA, the CDR3 is TGTGCCAGCAGCCCCGGGACAGTCTATGGCTACACCTTC. Amino acid sequence: CASSPGTVYGYTF.

V is TRBV6-5 and J is TRBJ2-5; 8 bases align to TRBD2. Germline V CDR1 and CDR2: MNHEY, SVGAGI. The V and J ends lost 9 bases and 5 bases, in that order; junction bases with no gene match: 5. This CDR3 is built from 12 residues. CDR3 sequence: CASRTGGETQYF. The CDR3 region has the DNA TGTGCCAGTCGAACGGGGGGGGAGACCCAGTACTTC.

The chain recombines TRBV6-2 or TRBV6-3 with TRBJ1-1; perhaps TRBD1 as D (6 bases). The CDR3 consists of 15 residues. V shed 5 bases and J shed 7 bases, with 20 bases lying between them. Germline V gene sequence: CDR1 MNHEY, CDR2 SVGEGT. The CDR3 DNA follows: TGTGCCAGCAGTCGTATCCTCAGGGGATTTGGTGAAGCTTTCTTT. As protein: CASSRILRGFGEAFF.

V is TRBV5-8 and J is TRBJ1-5, with 7 bases matching TRBD1. CDR1 SGHTS and CDR2 YDEGEE come from the germline V gene. The CDR3 totals 16 residues. The V segment lost 4 bases and the J segment 1 base; nucleotides outside the gene matches: 8. The CDR3 region has the DNA TGTGCCAGCAGCCGAGGACCGACAGGGAGCAATCAGCCCCAGCATTTT. Its protein product is CASSRGPTGSNQPQHF.

This chain joins TRBV7-9 and TRBJ2-7, with TRBD1 identical over 9 bases. Germline assignment: CDR1 SEHNR and CDR2 FQNEAQ (reference sequence). The ends lost 4 bases at V and 4 bases at J; junction bases unmatched: 8. This CDR3 region has 15 residues. The CDR3 DNA sequence: TGTGCCAGCAGCTCTCACCGGGACAGGGATTACGAGCAGTACTTC. It codes for CASSSHRDRDYEQYF.

The CDR3: CASSSGPLRNTIYF. The CDR3 nucleotides read TGTGCCAGCAGTTCCGGCCCCTTGAGGAACACCATATATTTT. The chain recombines TRBV6-2 or TRBV6-3 with TRBJ1-3; no reliable D call. Germline CDR1 and CDR2: MNHEY and SVGEGT. This CDR3 has 14 residues. Trimming took 4 bases from V and 7 from J, leaving 14 bases between them.

The chain carries TRBV4-1 and TRBJ2-1, with D possibly matching TRBD1 (5 bases). Looked up from germline, CDR1 is MGHRA and CDR2 is YSYEKL. Trimming left V 1 base short and J 4 bases short, with 8 bases between. There are 14 residues in the CDR3. The CDR3 here is CASSQVSGYNEQFF. The CDR3 nucleotides are TGCGCCAGCAGCCAAGTCTCAGGGTACAATGAGCAGTTCTTC.

This chain links TRBV19 with TRBJ2-1, with D tentatively TRBD2 (6 bases). V dropped 1 base and J dropped 5 bases, with 12 bases sitting between them. Germline loops: CDR1 LNHDA, CDR2 SQIVND (reference sequence). The CDR3 spans 15 residues. The CDR3 region is CASSIGLTGDNEQFF. The CDR3, as DNA: TGTGCCAGTAGTATAGGACTAACGGGAGACAATGAGCAGTTCTTC.

The chain links TRBV3-1 (or the pseudogene TRBV3-2) to TRBJ1-1, with D tentatively TRBD1 (5 bases). Per the germline V gene, CDR1 is LGHDT and CDR2 is YNNKEL (reference sequence). The CDR3 loop spans 14 amino acids. Trimming removed 2 bases at V and 4 bases at J, with 11 bases between. The DNA for the CDR3 is TGTGCCAGCAGCCAAACCGGGGGAGGCACTGAAGCTTTCTTT. This sequence encodes CASSQTGGGTEAFF.

The chain couples TRBV6-4 to TRBJ1-4; 9 bases are shared with TRBD1. The length of the CDR3 is 17 residues. Germline CDR1 MRHNA, CDR2 SNTAGT. Losses at the gene ends were 6 bases for V and 1 base for J; bases not matched to a gene: 9. CDR3 in amino acids: CASRYDRGDRTNEKLFF. CDR3 bases: TGTGCCAGCAGATATGACAGGGGGGATCGAACTAATGAAAAACTGTTTTTT.

This chain connects TRBV6-5 to TRBJ1-2; 12 bases map to TRBD1. V trimming: 8 bases; J trimming: 6 bases; junction bases outside the gene matches: 7. Per the germline V gene, CDR1 is MNHEY and CDR2 is SVGAGI. The CDR3 consists of 14 residues. CDR3 coding DNA: TGTGCCAGCGGGGACAGGGGGCTTCCAAATGGCTACACCTTC. It yields the protein CASGDRGLPNGYTF.

V is TRBV5-1 and J is TRBJ2-3; 10 nucleotides match TRBD1. There are 17 residues in the CDR3. With V trimmed by 0 bases and J by 2 bases, 6 bases remained unmatched. The germline CDR1 and CDR2 sequences are SGHRS and YFSETQ. In DNA, the CDR3 is TGCGCCAGCAGCTTGGGGGGACAGGGGCCTACCACAGATACGCAGTATTTT. Amino acids: CASSLGGQGPTTDTQYF.

The chain recombines TRBV14 with TRBJ2-5, with TRBD2 matching 12 bases. Germline values: CDR1 SGHDN, CDR2 FVKESK. The CDR3 totals 15 residues. J was trimmed by 5 bases and V by 2 bases; bases with no gene match: 3. CDR3 protein: CASSQLAGGIETQYF. CDR3 bases: TGTGCCAGCAGCCAACTAGCGGGAGGGATCGAGACCCAGTACTTC.

J is TRBJ2-7 and V is TRBV5-4; 8 bases align to TRBD2. Germline CDR1 and CDR2: SGHNT and YYREEE (reference sequence). There are 13 residues in the CDR3. The V segment lost 4 bases and the J segment 4 bases; nucleotides outside the gene matches: 4. The DNA of the CDR3 is TGTGCCAGCAGCCTAACGGGGGGGTACGAGCAGTACTTC. Translated: CASSLTGGYEQYF.

V gene TRBV28 combines with J gene TRBJ2-7, with a weak D call TRBD1 (6 bases). Germline V lookup: CDR1 MDHEN, CDR2 SYDVKM. There are 15 residues in the CDR3. Trimming removed 2 bases from V and 9 bases from J, with 20 bases in between. The CDR3 region has the DNA TGTGCCAGCAGTTTAGTCACAGGGACCGGAAATTTGCAGTACTTC. Translated: CASSLVTGTGNLQYF. Full variable domain (outside the CDR3, taken from reference TRBV28 and TRBJ2-7): DVKVTQSSRYLVKRTGEKVFLECVQDMDHENMFWYRQDPGLGLRLIYFSYDVKMKEKGDIPEGYSVSREKKERFSLILESASTNQTSMYLCASSLVTGTGNLQYFGPGTRLTVT.

The chain has TRBV5-6 and TRBJ2-2, with 7 bases aligning to TRBD1. Germline CDR1 reads SGHDT; CDR2 reads YYEEEE. The CDR3 sequence is 15 residues long. V shed 1 base, J shed 4 bases, and the junction held 4 bases outside the gene matches. CDR3 nucleotide sequence: TGTGCCAGCAGCTTGCGACAGGGATTCACCGGGGAGCTGTTTTTT. Translation gives CASSLRQGFTGELFF.

Note on this clone: Within the sample, other DNA sequences also encode this same CDR3. This chain connects TRBV4-2 to TRBJ2-1; no definite D call. V was clipped by 1 base and J by 6 bases, with 10 bases between them. In germline, CDR1 is LGHNA, CDR2 YNFKEQ. CDR3 length: 14 residues. CDR3 sequence reads: CASSQGAVPNEQFF. The CDR3 DNA sequence: TGTGCCAGCAGCCAAGGGGCAGTCCCCAATGAGCAGTTCTTC.

The V and J genes are TRBV19 and TRBJ2-1, with 9 bases that match TRBD2. V lost 6 bases and J lost 6; bases outside the gene matches: 12. The CDR3 extends over 16 amino acids. The germline CDR1 and CDR2 sequences are LNHDA and SQIVND (reference sequence). The CDR3 DNA sequence: TGTGCCAGTAGCCGGTCTAGCGGGATGAGTGGCAATGAGCAGTTCTTC. Translating gives CASSRSSGMSGNEQFF.

The V call is TRBV18, the J call TRBJ2-1; TRBD2 aligns across 8 bases. CDR3 size: 15 residues. The ends lost 1 base at V and 5 bases at J; junction bases unmatched: 4. Looked up from germline, CDR1 is KGHSH and CDR2 is LQKENI. The DNA of the CDR3 is TGTGCCAGCTCACCACGTAGCGGGACAAACAATGAGCAGTTCTTC. Residues: CASSPRSGTNNEQFF.

The chain recombines TRBV28 with TRBJ1-4, with D unresolved. Trimming left V 6 bases short and J 3 bases short, with 14 bases between. This CDR3 comprises 15 residues. Germline V gene lookup returns CDR1 MDHEN and CDR2 SYDVKM. The CDR3 reads CASSPGSSSNEKLFF. The CDR3 region has the DNA TGTGCCAGCAGCCCTGGCTCTTCTTCTAATGAAAAACTGTTTTTT.

This rearrangement joins TRBV9 to TRBJ1-3, with TRBD1 as a possible D gene (5 bases). CDR1 and CDR2 (germline): SGDLS, YYNGEE. Trimming pared 0 bases from V and 0 bases from J, leaving 10 bases between. The CDR3 covers 16 residues. The CDR3 coding sequence is TGTGCCAGCAGCGTAGGAAGGGGAAGCTCTGGAAACACCATATATTTT. Translating gives CASSVGRGSSGNTIYF.

The J gene is TRBJ2-7, the V gene TRBV11-2; D may be TRBD2 (6 bases). CDR1 SGHAT and CDR2 FQNNGV come from the germline V gene. This CDR3 contains 15 residues. The ends were cut back, 1 base at V and 1 base at J, with 11 bases in the middle. The CDR3 DNA sequence: TGTGCCAGCAGCTTAGGGTTCGCGGGATCCTACGAGCAGTACTTC. Amino acids: CASSLGFAGSYEQYF.

This clone was observed once. The chain carries TRBV15 and TRBJ2-1, with 8 bases lining up with TRBD2. CDR1 is LNHNV and CDR2 is YYDKDF in the germline V gene (reference sequence). V lost 4 bases to trimming and J lost 10 bases; unmatched junction nucleotides: 9. The CDR3 runs 14 residues. This chain's CDR3 is CATSIRLAPSEQFF. The CDR3 coding sequence is TGTGCCACCAGCATCCGACTAGCGCCCAGCGAGCAGTTCTTC.

The chain carries TRBV28 and TRBJ1-4, with D uncertain. V was clipped by 6 bases and J by 3 bases, with 8 bases between them. CDR3 length: 13 residues. From germline, CDR1 is MDHEN and CDR2 SYDVKM. CDR3 protein: CASSEHANEKLFF. CDR3 DNA sequence: TGTGCCAGCAGCGAACATGCTAATGAAAAACTGTTTTTT.

The gene calls are TRBV18 and TRBJ1-1; no clear D. Trimming took 3 bases from V and 2 from J, leaving 10 bases between them. CDR3 size: 14 residues. CDR1 is KGHSH and CDR2 is LQKENI in the germline V gene. CDR3 coding DNA: TGTGCCAGCTCACCGGCGGGAACAAACACTGAAGCTTTCTTT. This codes for CASSPAGTNTEAFF. The full variable domain, rest sourced from reference TRBV18 and TRBJ1-1, is NAGVMQNPRHLVRRRGQEARLRCSPMKGHSHVYWYRQLPEEGLKFMVYLQKENIIDESGMPKERFSAEFPKEGPSILRIQQVVRGDSAAYFCASSPAGTNTEAFFGQGTRLTVV.

The chain employs TRBV5-5 and TRBJ2-7; 12 bases line up with TRBD2. Trimming cost V 4 bases and J 5 bases; bases outside gene matches: 10. Germline V gene lookup returns CDR1 SGHKS and CDR2 YYEKEE (reference sequence). This CDR3 spans 16 amino acids. The DNA of the CDR3 is TGTGCCAGCAGCACGAGGACTAGCGGGACCGGACACGAGCAGTACTTC. Its translation is CASSTRTSGTGHEQYF. Drawing the rest from reference TRBV5-5 and TRBJ2-7, the complete variable domain is DAGVTQSPTHLIKTRGQQVTLRCSPISGHKSVSWYQQVLGQGPQFIFQYYEKEERGRGNFPDRFSARQFPNYSSELNVNALLLGDSALYLCASSTRTSGTGHEQYFGPGTRLTVT.